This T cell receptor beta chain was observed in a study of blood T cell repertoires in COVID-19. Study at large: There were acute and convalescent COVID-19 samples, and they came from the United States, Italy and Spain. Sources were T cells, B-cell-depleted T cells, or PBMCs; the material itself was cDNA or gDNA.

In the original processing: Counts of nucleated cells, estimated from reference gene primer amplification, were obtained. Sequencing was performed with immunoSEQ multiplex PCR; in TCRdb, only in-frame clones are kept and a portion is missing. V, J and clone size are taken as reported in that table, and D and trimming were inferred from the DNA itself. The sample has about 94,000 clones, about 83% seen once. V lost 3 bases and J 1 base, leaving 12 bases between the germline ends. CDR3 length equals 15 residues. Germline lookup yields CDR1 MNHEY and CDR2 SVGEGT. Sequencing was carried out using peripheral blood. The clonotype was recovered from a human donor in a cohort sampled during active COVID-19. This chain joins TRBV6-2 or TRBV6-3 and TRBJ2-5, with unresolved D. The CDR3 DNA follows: TGTGCCAGCAGTTATGGGCGAGACATCCAAGAGACCCAGTACTTC. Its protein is CASSYGRDIQETQYF.